This is a list of T cell receptor beta chains from one sample in a study of brain T cells in children with intractable seizures. Assay: immunoSEQ multiplex PCR; the TCRdb copy retains only in-frame clones and omits some. The data show 340,000 or so clones, with about 93% seen just once and 4.5% to 7% held by the top ten. The specimen was peripheral blood, collected 4 to 5 months after surgery. These receptors came from a boy younger than two with tuberous sclerosis and intractable seizures. Both conserved end residues are part of each CDR3. D genes are given only for firm matches. Clone size appears in some rows only: once, few, many, or a class for an expanded clone.

v_call	clone_size	d_call	cdr3_length	j_call	cdr3_aa	cdr3_nt
TRBV6-4	once	TRBD1	18	TRBJ1-2	CASSDQSFDRAQCYGYTF	TGTGCCAGCAGTGACCAGAGCTTCGACAGGGCCCAATGCTATGGCTACACCTTC
TRBV25-1	NA	TRBD2	15	TRBJ2-1	CASSVSGSLDNEQFF	TGTGCCAGCAGTGTCAGCGGGAGTCTCGACAATGAGCAGTTCTTC
TRBV12-3/TRBV12-4	NA	NA	13	TRBJ1-1	CASSLTGNTEAFF	TGTGCCAGCAGTTTGACGGGGAACACTGAAGCTTTCTTT
TRBV24-1	NA	NA	15	TRBJ2-2	CATSDLHVGAGELFF	TGTGCCACCAGTGATTTGCACGTCGGAGCCGGGGAGCTGTTTTTT
TRBV2	NA	TRBD2	15	TRBJ2-3	CASRETSGRTDTQYF	TGTGCCAGCAGAGAAACTAGCGGGCGCACAGATACGCAGTATTTT
TRBV6-5	NA	TRBD1	15	TRBJ1-1	CASSLPGTGNTEAFF	TGTGCCAGCAGTCTGCCCGGGACAGGGAACACTGAAGCTTTCTTT
TRBV6-6	NA	NA	16	TRBJ2-1	CASSLGLGVSYNEQFF	TGTGCCAGCAGTTTAGGACTGGGGGTCTCCTACAATGAGCAGTTCTTC
TRBV7-9	NA	NA	17	TRBJ2-1	CASSLVGPGPADNEQFF	TGTGCCAGCAGCTTAGTCGGTCCGGGGCCAGCGGACAATGAGCAGTTCTTC
TRBV7-6	once	TRBD1	15	TRBJ1-2	CASSPGTGPSYGYTF	TGTGCCAGCAGCCCCGGGACAGGGCCTTCCTATGGCTACACCTTC
TRBV27	NA	TRBD1	13	TRBJ2-7	CASAWDSSYEQYF	TGTGCCAGCGCCTGGGACAGTTCCTACGAGCAGTACTTC